One TCR beta chain is described in this entry. Its antigen is still unknown. No per-base quality is available; no much larger clone lies one base away. This sample was taken from a study of blood T cell repertoires in COVID-19 (dated by TCRdb to the early 2020s). Context from the whole study: Samples from collaborators originated in the United States, Italy and Spain and spanned both the acute and convalescent phases of COVID-19. The prospective study material was composed of cDNA or gDNA derived from T cells, B-cell-depleted T cells, or PBMCs. Deeply sampled blood TCRbeta repertoires from subjects exposed to, actively infected with, or recovered from COVID-19 were included in the dataset. The repertoires were released in a freely available public database meant as a resource for research on the immune response to SARS-CoV-2. The samples were drawn from the first 160 participants of the ongoing ImmuneRACE study and from some 1,300 subjects provided by 6 global collaborators. Nearly every sample came with metadata listing a de-identified subject ID, COVID-19 status, age in years and sex. Where HLA class I and class II types were available, the types were taken from metadata supplied by the sample provider, not from assay-based typing.

In the prospective study, participants were roughly 18 to 100 years old, resided in around 25 geographic areas of the United States, and were enrolled through a virtual design. To assign participants to cohorts, the prospective study relied on clinical history that participants themselves reported in a screening survey and a study questionnaire. In the prospective study, mobile phlebotomists collected whole blood, serum and a nasopharyngeal or oropharyngeal swab from each participant. Participants in the prospective study had the option to provide additional blood draws and questionnaires over a 2-month period. Before DNA extraction, blood samples from the prospective study were shipped at room temperature or frozen. TCRbeta CDR3 regions were amplified from genomic DNA by means of the immunoSEQ Assay, a bias-controlled multiplex PCR. The authors processed their data as follows. Within the assay, amplification of reference gene primers was used to estimate how many nucleated cells each sample contained. To quantify the absolute abundance of each unique TCRbeta CDR3 rearrangement, sequence reads were collapsed and filtered. For each sample, productive Simpson clonality was calculated as the square root of Simpson's diversity index over productive rearrangements. TCRdb holds this immuneACCESS table with in-frame rearrangements only. Some clones are missing; in checked studies, unresolved V genes explain under half, and the rest has no known cause. For V, J and clone size, that table is used; D and trimming come from the DNA. The sample table contains 200,000 to 300,000 clones; only one count was recorded for 70% to 90% of them. The ten largest account for more than 1% of the sample.

What the research found in general, with its limitations: How much clinical and demographic metadata was included differed by source and by participant, and the metadata was provided uncurated.

The clonotype was recovered from a woman aged 40 to 50 with acute COVID-19. The specimen sequenced was PBMCs or T cells enriched from blood (not recorded which).

The CDR3 region has the sequence CASSPLAGTGLASGANVLTF. The sequenced DNA is TGTGCCAGCTCACCTCTAGCCGGAACGGGACTAGCCTCTGGGGCCAACGTCCTGACTTTC. This chain is built from TRBV18 and TRBJ2-6; the central 9 bases match TRBD2. The germline V gene provides CDR1 KGHSH and CDR2 LQKENI. Compared with germline, V lacks 3 bases and J lacks 0 bases; bases without a gene match: 12. The CDR3, from cysteine to phenylalanine, totals 20 residues. Only CDR3 DNA remains: 60 bases, in frame from the first base.